This is a list of T cell receptor beta chains from one sample in a study of T cells in Graves' hyperthyroidism and ophthalmopathy. Each CDR3 protein is one row after TCRdb ran MiXCR on the multiplex PCR reads. The profile shows 500,000 to 750,000 distinct CDR3 sequences, over 12% of them singletons. Sequencing was done on a sample of blood. The receptors here all came from a woman younger than 35 with Graves' ophthalmopathy. Both conserved end residues are part of each CDR3. The order of the fields is J gene, D gene, V gene, clone size, CDR3 protein, CDR3 DNA. A D gene is named only where the DNA matches it firmly. Not every row has a clone size; where given, it reads once, few, many or a size class.

J gene: TRBJ2-3; D gene: TRBD2; V gene: TRBV7-9; clone size: -; CDR3 protein: CASSPGGVDTQYF; CDR3 DNA: TGTGCCAGCAGCCCGGGAGGGGTAGATACGCAGTATTTT
J gene: TRBJ2-5; D gene: TRBD2; V gene: TRBV4-1; clone size: -; CDR3 protein: CASSHIGTSRIQETQYF; CDR3 DNA: TGCGCCAGCAGCCATATCGGGACTAGCAGAATCCAAGAGACCCAGTACTTC
J gene: TRBJ1-4; D gene: -; V gene: TRBV20-1; clone size: few; CDR3 protein: CSASGTNEKLFF; CDR3 DNA: TGCAGTGCTAGTGGCACGAATGAAAAACTGTTTTTT
J gene: TRBJ2-2; D gene: TRBD2; V gene: TRBV5-6; clone size: -; CDR3 protein: CASSLVAGGPTGELFF; CDR3 DNA: TGTGCCAGCAGCTTGGTTGCGGGAGGGCCCACCGGGGAGCTGTTTTTT
J gene: TRBJ2-2; D gene: TRBD2; V gene: TRBV2; clone size: many; CDR3 protein: CASSQGLAGNTGELFF; CDR3 DNA: TGTGCCAGCAGTCAGGGACTAGCGGGGAACACCGGGGAGCTGTTTTTT
J gene: TRBJ2-3; D gene: TRBD2; V gene: TRBV20-1; clone size: many; CDR3 protein: CSAENRRGGDTQYF; CDR3 DNA: TGCAGTGCTGAAAATAGGCGGGGGGGAGATACGCAGTATTTT
J gene: TRBJ2-5; D gene: TRBD1; V gene: TRBV11-1; clone size: once; CDR3 protein: CASSLREGTGGAGDEYF; CDR3 DNA: TGTGCCAGCAGCCTCCGGGAAGGGACAGGGGGTGCCGGTGATGAGTACTTC
J gene: TRBJ2-2; D gene: TRBD2; V gene: TRBV11-2; clone size: many; CDR3 protein: CASTGLAGSPAGELFF; CDR3 DNA: TGTGCCAGCACGGGACTAGCGGGTTCCCCGGCCGGGGAGCTGTTTTTT
J gene: TRBJ2-2; D gene: TRBD1; V gene: TRBV27; clone size: many; CDR3 protein: CASRWTGRGELFF; CDR3 DNA: TGTGCCAGCCGATGGACAGGGCGAGGGGAGCTGTTTTTT
J gene: TRBJ1-2; D gene: -; V gene: TRBV14; clone size: few; CDR3 protein: CASSQDSLLGYGYTF; CDR3 DNA: TGTGCCAGCAGCCAAGATTCCCTGTTGGGCTATGGCTACACCTTC
J gene: TRBJ2-4; D gene: -; V gene: TRBV6-5; clone size: -; CDR3 protein: CASSYDIKNIQYF; CDR3 DNA: TGTGCCAGCAGTTACGATATCAAAAACATTCAGTACTTC
J gene: TRBJ2-1; D gene: -; V gene: TRBV28; clone size: many; CDR3 protein: CASSRLETVYNEQFF; CDR3 DNA: TGTGCCAGCAGTAGGTTGGAGACAGTTTACAATGAGCAGTTCTTC
J gene: TRBJ2-1; D gene: TRBD1; V gene: TRBV27; clone size: many; CDR3 protein: CASSLSTGKVNEQFF; CDR3 DNA: TGTGCCAGCAGTTTATCGACAGGGAAGGTGAATGAGCAGTTCTTC
J gene: TRBJ2-5; D gene: TRBD2; V gene: TRBV20-1; clone size: many; CDR3 protein: CSASGTSGNQETQYF; CDR3 DNA: TGCAGTGCTAGTGGGACTAGCGGGAATCAAGAGACCCAGTACTTC
J gene: TRBJ2-7; D gene: TRBD2; V gene: TRBV18; clone size: few; CDR3 protein: CASSPPTLAGTWEQYF; CDR3 DNA: TGTGCCAGCTCACCACCAACACTAGCGGGAACGTGGGAGCAGTACTTC
J gene: TRBJ2-7; D gene: TRBD2; V gene: TRBV5-1; clone size: many; CDR3 protein: CASSLALGIAGGSSYEQYF; CDR3 DNA: TGCGCCAGCAGCTTGGCCCTCGGGATAGCGGGAGGAAGCTCCTACGAGCAGTACTTC
J gene: TRBJ2-2; D gene: -; V gene: TRBV20-1; clone size: few; CDR3 protein: CSASPFRDIYTGELFF; CDR3 DNA: TGCAGTGCTAGTCCTTTCCGGGACATTTACACCGGGGAGCTGTTTTTT
J gene: TRBJ2-7; D gene: -; V gene: TRBV7-8; clone size: many; CDR3 protein: CASSPHEGVSEQYF; CDR3 DNA: TGTGCCAGCAGCCCCCACGAGGGGGTGAGCGAGCAGTACTTC
J gene: TRBJ1-1; D gene: -; V gene: TRBV20-1; clone size: many; CDR3 protein: CSASDQSYTEAFF; CDR3 DNA: TGCAGTGCCTCGGACCAAAGTTACACTGAAGCTTTCTTT
J gene: TRBJ1-3; D gene: -; V gene: TRBV4-1; clone size: few; CDR3 protein: CASSQDPGPGNTIYF; CDR3 DNA: TGCGCCAGCAGCCAAGATCCGGGCCCTGGAAACACCATATATTTT
J gene: TRBJ1-5; D gene: -; V gene: TRBV28; clone size: many; CDR3 protein: CASSSFPDTDTFSNQPQHF; CDR3 DNA: TGTGCCAGCAGTTCCTTCCCAGATACAGACACTTTTAGCAATCAGCCCCAGCATTTT
J gene: TRBJ1-5; D gene: TRBD1; V gene: TRBV6-8; clone size: few; CDR3 protein: CASSTGVGPQHF; CDR3 DNA: TGTGCCAGCAGCACAGGGGTGGGGCCCCAGCATTTT
J gene: TRBJ2-7; D gene: TRBD2; V gene: TRBV3-1; clone size: -; CDR3 protein: CASSQVPGGGSEQYF; CDR3 DNA: TGTGCCAGCAGCCAAGTCCCGGGAGGGGGTTCCGAGCAGTACTTC
J gene: TRBJ2-7; D gene: TRBD2; V gene: TRBV6-1; clone size: many; CDR3 protein: CASSETTSGNYEQYF; CDR3 DNA: TGTGCCAGCAGTGAAACGACTAGCGGGAACTACGAGCAGTACTTC
J gene: TRBJ2-1; D gene: -; V gene: TRBV9; clone size: -; CDR3 protein: CASSAIEGEQFF; CDR3 DNA: TGTGCCAGCAGCGCCATAGAAGGTGAGCAGTTCTTC
J gene: TRBJ2-1; D gene: -; V gene: TRBV11-3; clone size: -; CDR3 protein: CASSLAGSGRPYNEQFF; CDR3 DNA: TGTGCCAGCAGCTTAGCGGGTTCCGGGAGACCCTACAATGAGCAGTTCTTC
J gene: TRBJ1-1; D gene: -; V gene: TRBV7-3; clone size: many; CDR3 protein: CASSTPGQEAFF; CDR3 DNA: TGTGCCAGCAGCACTCCCGGACAAGAAGCTTTCTTT
J gene: TRBJ1-1; D gene: -; V gene: TRBV20-1; clone size: many; CDR3 protein: CSACEARDTEAFF; CDR3 DNA: TGCAGTGCATGTGAAGCGAGGGACACTGAAGCTTTCTTT
J gene: TRBJ1-6; D gene: -; V gene: TRBV24-1; clone size: many; CDR3 protein: CATAGQHNSPLHF; CDR3 DNA: TGTGCCACCGCAGGACAGCATAATTCACCCCTCCACTTT
J gene: TRBJ2-5; D gene: TRBD2; V gene: TRBV13; clone size: many; CDR3 protein: CASSLGSWARGRETQYF; CDR3 DNA: TGTGCCAGCAGCTTAGGCTCGTGGGCCCGCGGGAGAGAGACCCAGTACTTC
J gene: TRBJ2-2; D gene: TRBD1; V gene: TRBV18; clone size: few; CDR3 protein: CASSPRDRESTGELFF; CDR3 DNA: TGTGCCAGCTCACCGCGCGACAGGGAAAGCACCGGGGAGCTGTTTTTT
J gene: TRBJ2-5; D gene: -; V gene: TRBV27; clone size: many; CDR3 protein: CASSLTGTETQYF; CDR3 DNA: TGTGCCAGCAGTTTAACAGGAACGGAGACCCAGTACTTC
J gene: TRBJ2-1; D gene: TRBD1; V gene: TRBV10-3; clone size: many; CDR3 protein: CAISAGTGYNEQFF; CDR3 DNA: TGTGCCATCAGTGCCGGGACAGGGTACAATGAGCAGTTCTTC
J gene: TRBJ1-2; D gene: -; V gene: TRBV6-5; clone size: -; CDR3 protein: CAILGGGPGYGYTF; CDR3 DNA: TGTGCCATCCTTGGAGGGGGGCCAGGCTATGGCTACACCTTC
J gene: TRBJ2-2; D gene: TRBD1; V gene: TRBV6-2/TRBV6-3; clone size: many; CDR3 protein: CASSYDRVRTGELFF; CDR3 DNA: TGTGCCAGCAGTTACGACAGGGTGAGGACCGGGGAGCTGTTTTTT
J gene: TRBJ1-1; D gene: TRBD1; V gene: TRBV29-1; clone size: few; CDR3 protein: CSVLGPGTGFSRAFF; CDR3 DNA: TGCAGCGTATTAGGGCCCGGGACAGGGTTTTCTCGGGCTTTCTTT
J gene: TRBJ2-1; D gene: -; V gene: TRBV28; clone size: many; CDR3 protein: CASSLAGSSISEQFF; CDR3 DNA: TGTGCCAGCAGTTTAGCGGGTTCTTCAATCAGTGAGCAGTTCTTC
J gene: TRBJ1-2; D gene: TRBD1; V gene: TRBV6-1; clone size: few; CDR3 protein: CASSGDGTGAYGYTF; CDR3 DNA: TGTGCCAGCAGTGGGGACGGGACAGGGGCCTATGGCTACACCTTC
J gene: TRBJ2-6; D gene: -; V gene: TRBV6-5; clone size: many; CDR3 protein: CASSYSGQGYGANVLTF; CDR3 DNA: TGTGCCAGCAGTTACTCGGGGCAGGGGTATGGGGCCAACGTCCTGACTTTC
J gene: TRBJ2-1; D gene: -; V gene: TRBV4-3; clone size: -; CDR3 protein: CASQLGATLGNEQFF; CDR3 DNA: TGCGCCAGTCAGCTGGGAGCCACCCTGGGAAATGAGCAGTTCTTC